These 30 T cell receptor beta chains share one sample of origin, sequenced in a study of cytomegalovirus exposure and HLA in healthy donors. The PCR was carried out with 60 Vbeta primers and 13 Jbeta primers. Assay: immunoSEQ multiplex PCR; the TCRdb copy retains only in-frame clones and omits some. Here the sample spans fewer than 250,000 clones, 70% to 75% being singletons. The specimen sequenced was PBMCs. The receptor source for this set is a man aged 25-40 years in good health and CMV-seropositive.

This chain joins TRBV19 and TRBJ1-5; the D gene is possibly TRBD1 (5 bases). This CDR3 has 15 residues. The V end lost 2 bases, the J end lost 1 base, and 9 bases lay between the germline ends. Germline loops: CDR1 LNHDA, CDR2 SQIVND (reference sequence). The CDR3 spells CASSIQGMSNQPQHF. In nucleotides, the CDR3 is TGTGCCAGTAGTATACAGGGAATGAGCAATCAGCCCCAGCATTTT. The variable domain in full, with the rest retrieved from reference TRBV19 and TRBJ1-5, is DGGITQSPKYLFRKEGQNVTLSCEQNLNHDAMYWYRQDPGQGLRLIYYSQIVNDFQKGDIAEGYSVSREKKESFPLTVTSAQKNPTAFYLCASSIQGMSNQPQHFGDGTRLSIL.

Remarks on this clone: Other DNA sequences within the sample encode an identical CDR3. Written as DNA, the CDR3 is TGTGCCAGCAGCCTTCAGGGAAATCAGCCCCAGCATTTT. Amino acid sequence: CASSLQGNQPQHF. V is TRBV7-8 and J is TRBJ1-5, with D possibly matching TRBD1 (5 bases). The CDR3 runs to 13 residues. CDR1 SGHVS and CDR2 FQNEAQ come from the germline V gene. The V end was cut by 5 bases, the J end by 4 bases, with 9 bases between.

The CDR3 sequence is CASSLSSGQNYEQYF. The DNA of the CDR3 is TGTGCCAGCAGCTTATCATCAGGACAAAACTACGAGCAGTACTTC. The rearrangement links TRBV7-2 to TRBJ2-7, with D possibly TRBD1 on 5 matching bases. V was shortened by 2 bases and J by 3 bases, with 14 bases between the two germline ends. Per germline, CDR1 SGHTA and CDR2 FQGNSA. The CDR3 extends over 15 amino acids.

This sequence joins TRBV12-5 and TRBJ2-7; D might be TRBD2 (5 bases). V lost 6 bases and J 6 bases, leaving 15 bases between the germline ends. The germline gives CDR1 LGHNT, CDR2 FRNRAP. The CDR3 spans 13 residues. CDR3 in DNA: TGTGCTAGTGGCCAATCTGGGAGCGGCGAGCAGTACTTC. Its protein product is CASGQSGSGEQYF.

The chain has TRBV7-2 and TRBJ2-3, with D unclear. V gave up 1 base and J gave up 0 bases, with 8 bases separating them. CDR1 and CDR2 from the germline V gene are SGHTA and FQGNSA. This CDR3 is 15 amino acids long. CDR3 DNA sequence: TGTGCCAGCAGCTTAGTATCCTCTAGCACAGATACGCAGTATTTT. Protein sequence: CASSLVSSSTDTQYF. Full variable domain (missing parts from reference TRBV7-2 and TRBJ2-3): GAGVSQSPSNKVTEKGKDVELRCDPISGHTALYWYRQSLGQGLEFLIYFQGNSAPDKSGLPSDRFSAERTGGSVSTLTIQRTQQEDSAVYLCASSLVSSSTDTQYFGPGTRLTVL.

The chain links TRBV6-6 to TRBJ2-7, with TRBD2 matching over 8 bases. This CDR3 spans 12 amino acids. Germline CDR1 reads MNHNY; CDR2 reads SVGAGI (reference sequence). Unmatched junction bases numbered 9, after V lost 10 bases and J lost 7 bases. CDR3 in amino acids: CATSPSGYEQYF. CDR3 coding DNA: TGTGCCACCTCACCTAGCGGGTATGAGCAGTACTTC.

The CDR3 DNA reads TGTGCCAGTAGTCCCATGCGTAACTATGGCTACACCTTC. As protein: CASSPMRNYGYTF. This chain links TRBV19 with TRBJ1-2; no reliable D call. Deletions cut 5 bases from V and 1 base from J, with 8 bases between. The length of the CDR3 is 13 residues. CDR1 is LNHDA, CDR2 SQIVND, per germline (reference sequence).

V and J are TRBV5-8 and TRBJ1-1; D gene ambiguous. V dropped 0 bases and J dropped 1 base, with 4 bases sitting between them. CDR3 length equals 13 residues. Germline CDR1 reads SGHTS; CDR2 reads YDEGEE. The CDR3 sequence is CASSLAGNTEAFF. Written as DNA, the CDR3 is TGTGCCAGCAGCTTGGCCGGGAACACTGAAGCTTTCTTT.

The CDR3 region is CASSLVLAGNYEQYF. CDR3 nucleotide sequence: TGCGCCAGCAGCTTGGTGCTAGCGGGGAACTACGAGCAGTACTTC. J is TRBJ2-7 and V is TRBV5-1, with 9 bases lining up with TRBD2. V dropped 0 bases and J dropped 3; count of bases not matched to a gene: 4. The CDR3 covers 15 residues. CDR1 is SGHRS and CDR2 is YFSETQ in the germline V gene. The full variable domain, in which reference TRBV5-1 and TRBJ2-7 provide the parts outside the CDR3, is KAGVTQTPRYLIKTRGQQVTLSCSPISGHRSVSWYQQTPGQGLQFLFEYFSETQRNKGNFPGRFSGRQFSNSRSEMNVSTLELGDSALYLCASSLVLAGNYEQYFGPGTRLTVT.

This chain links TRBV5-1 with TRBJ1-6; D not certain. CDR1 and CDR2 from the germline V gene are SGHRS and YFSETQ. The ends were cut back, 0 bases at V and 8 bases at J, with 9 bases in the middle. CDR3 length: 14 residues. The CDR3 nucleotides read TGCGCCAGCAGCTTGGGACTGATAGATTCACCCCTCCACTTT. Translated, it gives CASSLGLIDSPLHF.

The CDR3 DNA sequence: TGTGCCATCAGCAGGGACACTGAAGCTTTCTTT. Translation gives CAISRDTEAFF. The chain carries TRBV10-3 and TRBJ1-1; maybe TRBD1 (5 bases). V dropped 6 bases and J dropped 3 bases, with 5 bases sitting between them. Germline V CDR1 and CDR2: ENHRY, SYGVKD. The CDR3 is 11 amino acids.

This clone was observed a few times. The chain has TRBV9 and TRBJ2-3, with 10 bases aligning to TRBD2. The CDR3 loop spans 14 amino acids. The trim removed 2 bases at V and 6 bases at J, leaving 3 bases unmatched. The germline V gene encodes CDR1 SGDLS and CDR2 YYNGEE. The CDR3 DNA is TGTGCCAGCAGCGTTAGCGGGAGGCCTGATACGCAGTATTTT. Protein sequence: CASSVSGRPDTQYF.

The rearrangement links TRBV9 to TRBJ2-1; 7 nucleotides align to TRBD1. The CDR3 runs to 18 residues. The V and J ends lost 4 bases and 4 bases, in that order; junction bases with no gene match: 17. Germline-derived CDR1 and CDR2 are SGDLS and YYNGEE. In nucleotides, the CDR3 is TGTGCCAGCAGCCCGAACCCCGAGGGACAGCTCTTATACAATGAGCAGTTCTTC. This encodes CASSPNPEGQLLYNEQFF.

This clone was recorded once. The chain is built from TRBV19 and TRBJ1-2; the D gene is possibly TRBD1 (6 bases). Germline lookup yields CDR1 LNHDA and CDR2 SQIVND (reference sequence). V dropped 1 base and J dropped 5 bases, with 11 bases sitting between them. The CDR3 consists of 14 residues. CDR3 sequence reads: CASSIGQGSYGYTF. The CDR3 nucleotides are TGTGCCAGTAGTATAGGCCAGGGGAGTTATGGCTACACCTTC.

In nucleotides, the CDR3 is TGTGCCAGCAGTGCCCCCGACTACCCCCAAGAGACCCAGTACTTC. Protein sequence: CASSAPDYPQETQYF. The V and J genes are TRBV28 and TRBJ2-5; a possible D gene is TRBD2 (5 bases). CDR1 is MDHEN, CDR2 SYDVKM, per germline. Trimming took 5 bases from V and 1 from J, leaving 14 bases between them. The CDR3 is 15 residues long.

As for this clone: At one of its ends the junction is not consistent with the germline gene, which may arise from a read error. The chain joins TRBV7-2 to TRBJ1-2, with a tentative D call TRBD1 (5 bases). The CDR3 totals 15 residues. Germline CDR1 reads SGHTA; CDR2 reads FQGNSA. The CDR3 DNA follows: TGTGCCAGCAGCCTACAACGGGGGGGTAGCTATGGCCACACCTTC. Translating it yields CASSLQRGGSYGHTF. The variable domain in full, completed from reference TRBV7-2 and TRBJ1-2, reads GAGVSQSPSNKVTEKGKDVELRCDPISGHTALYWYRQSLGQGLEFLIYFQGNSAPDKSGLPSDRFSAERTGGSVSTLTIQRTQQEDSAVYLCASSLQRGGSYGHTFGSGTRLTVV.

This clone was recorded at least ten times. This chain joins TRBV7-9 and TRBJ1-1, with D perhaps matching TRBD1 (5 bases). CDR1 is SEHNR and CDR2 is FQNEAQ in the germline V gene (reference sequence). This CDR3 has 12 amino acids. V was clipped by 5 bases and J by 3 bases, with 7 bases between them. This CDR3 is CASSAQDTEAFF. Here the CDR3 DNA reads TGTGCCAGCAGCGCACAGGACACTGAAGCTTTCTTT.

The genes are TRBV2 and TRBJ2-3, with TRBD2 matching 9 bases. V dropped 5 bases and J dropped 3; count of bases not matched to a gene: 3. Germline values: CDR1 SNHLY, CDR2 FYNNEI. The CDR3 is 14 amino acids. The CDR3 DNA sequence: TGTGCCAGCAGTCGCAGCGGGGGGACAGATACGCAGTATTTT. It translates to CASSRSGGTDTQYF.

The CDR3 nucleotides read TGTGCCAGCAGCTCAGCCGGGACAGCGAACACCGGGGAGCTGTTTTTT. Its translation: CASSSAGTANTGELFF. The chain recombines TRBV11-3 with TRBJ2-2; 7 positions match TRBD1. V was clipped by 4 bases and J by 0 bases; unmatched bases: 5. The CDR3 runs to 16 residues. Germline loops: CDR1 SGHNT, CDR2 YENEEA.

This clone has a handful of counts. Other DNA sequences in this specimen translate into the identical CDR3. The chain links TRBV19 to TRBJ2-3, with unresolved D. Looked up from germline, CDR1 is LNHDA and CDR2 is SQIVND (reference sequence). The CDR3 totals 13 residues. V shed 3 bases and J shed 1 base, with 5 bases lying between them. The CDR3 reads CASSIRGTDTQYF. In nucleotides, the CDR3 is TGTGCCAGTAGTATTAGAGGCACAGATACGCAGTATTTT.

The chain employs TRBV30 and TRBJ2-7; D may be TRBD1 (7 bases). The V gene lost 7 bases and the J gene lost 2 bases, with 15 bases spanning the gap. Germline values: CDR1 GTSNPN, CDR2 SVGIG (reference sequence). This CDR3 has 13 amino acids. CDR3 sequence (DNA): TGTGCCTTTACGCGGGACAGACCCTACGAGCAGTACTTC. Amino acid sequence: CAFTRDRPYEQYF. Using reference TRBV30 and TRBJ2-7 for the parts outside the CDR3, the full variable domain is SQTIHQWPATLVQPVGSPLSLECTVEGTSNPNLYWYRQAAGRGLQLLFYSVGIGQISSEVPQNLSASRPQDRQFILSSKKLLLSDSGFYLCAFTRDRPYEQYFGPGTRLTVT.

The V call is TRBV10-3, the J call TRBJ2-1; possible D gene TRBD2, 6 bases. Trimming cost V 11 bases and J 6 bases, with 20 bases left between them. Germline CDR1 ENHRY, CDR2 SYGVKD. The CDR3 sequence is 14 residues long. The CDR3 sequence: CASLGDGSPNEQFF. The CDR3 DNA follows: TGTGCCTCCCTAGGTGACGGGAGTCCCAATGAGCAGTTCTTC.

This chain joins TRBV28 and TRBJ1-5, with TRBD1 identical over 10 bases. CDR1 is MDHEN, CDR2 SYDVKM, per germline. The CDR3 covers 14 residues. V was clipped by 8 bases and J by 4 bases; unmatched bases: 5. CDR3 residues: CASESGQGNQPQHF. CDR3 nucleotides: TGTGCCAGCGAGTCGGGACAGGGGAATCAGCCCCAGCATTTT.

This rearrangement joins TRBV30 to TRBJ2-1; the match to TRBD2 covers 8 bases. The CDR3 is 11 residues long. From germline, CDR1 is GTSNPN and CDR2 SVGIG (reference sequence). The CDR3 bases are TGTGCTCGGACGGGGGGGAATGAGCAGTTCTTC. Translating gives CARTGGNEQFF.

This rearrangement joins TRBV11-1 to TRBJ2-1, with TRBD2 identical over 10 bases. The CDR3 contains 16 residues. V dropped 2 bases and J dropped 12; count of bases not matched to a gene: 13. Germline CDR1 is SGHAT and CDR2 is FQDESV (reference sequence). CDR3 protein: CASSLIAGGPLGGQFF. The DNA of the CDR3 is TGTGCCAGCAGCTTAATAGCGGGAGGCCCCTTAGGGGGGCAGTTCTTC. The full variable domain, completed using reference TRBV11-1 and TRBJ2-1, is EAEVAQSPRYKITEKSQAVAFWCDPISGHATLYWYRQILGQGPELLVQFQDESVVDDSQLPKDRFSAERLKGVDSTLKIQPAELGDSAMYLCASSLIAGGPLGGQFFGPGTRLTVL.

The rearrangement joins TRBV4-1 to TRBJ1-2, with D perhaps matching TRBD1 (6 bases). The length of the CDR3 is 15 residues. The germline gives CDR1 MGHRA, CDR2 YSYEKL. The V and J ends lost 1 base and 1 base respectively, with 10 bases between them. Here the CDR3 DNA reads TGCGCCAGCAGCCAAGGGACAGCTATTAACTATGGCTACACCTTC. Amino acids: CASSQGTAINYGYTF.

In this sample, this clone turned up many times. This sequence joins TRBV7-9 and TRBJ2-1; D gene ambiguous. V was shortened by 4 bases and J by 3 bases, with 4 bases between the two germline ends. The germline V gene encodes CDR1 SEHNR and CDR2 FQNEAQ (reference sequence). The CDR3 length is 12 residues. The CDR3 DNA reads as TGTGCCAGCAGCTCCCACTACAATGAGCAGTTCTTC. It encodes CASSSHYNEQFF. The full variable domain, completed using reference TRBV7-9 and TRBJ2-1, is DTGVSQNPRHKITKRGQNVTFRCDPISEHNRLYWYRQTLGQGPEFLTYFQNEAQLEKSRLLSDRFSAERPKGSFSTLEIQRTEQGDSAMYLCASSSHYNEQFFGPGTRLTVL.

The chain has TRBV10-3 and TRBJ2-3; D might be TRBD2 (6 bases). CDR1 and CDR2 from the germline V gene are ENHRY and SYGVKD. The V gene lost 0 bases and the J gene lost 12 bases, with 10 bases spanning the gap. The CDR3 has 12 amino acids. This CDR3 is CAISESKLAQYF. CDR3 nucleotide sequence: TGTGCCATCAGTGAGTCGAAACTAGCACAGTATTTT.

The chain employs TRBV29-1 and TRBJ2-7, with TRBD2 identical over 8 bases. The CDR3 is 16 residues long. The V and J ends lost 4 bases and 2 bases, in that order; junction bases with no gene match: 13. In germline, CDR1 is SQVTM, CDR2 ANQGSEA. For the CDR3, the DNA is TGCAGCGTTGTGCCCTACCCCGGGGGGGCCCCCTACGAGCAGTACTTC. It codes for CSVVPYPGGAPYEQYF.

The rearrangement uses TRBV27 and TRBJ2-3; tentatively, D is TRBD2 (5 bases). The germline V and J ends were trimmed by 1 base and 6 bases, with 14 bases remaining between them. Germline values: CDR1 MNHEY, CDR2 SMNVEV (reference sequence). CDR3 length equals 15 residues. In DNA, the CDR3 is TGTGCCAGCAGTTTATGGGGAGAACCTCGGGATACGCAGTATTTT. The encoded protein is CASSLWGEPRDTQYF.